This T cell receptor (beta chain) was recorded in a study of blood T cell repertoires in COVID-19. On the study more broadly: There were acute and convalescent COVID-19 samples, and they came from the United States, Italy and Spain.

Across 20 to 25 US areas, participants ranged in age from 18 to 89 years. Two negative PCRs, clearance, or symptom resolution had been documented for recovered Cohort 3 donors. Measured with immunoSEQ multiplex PCR; TCRdb has only the in-frame clones, and not every one. The sample yields 350,000 to 450,000 clones, around 92% seen once. The CDR3 contains 14 residues. The genes are TRBV21-1 and TRBJ2-4; the table's D call of TRBD1 was not tested on the DNA. TRBV21-1 is annotated as a pseudogene. Sequenced input: PBMCs or T cells enriched from blood (not recorded which). This clonotype was sampled from a woman aged 30 to 39 who had recovered from COVID-19. The DNA for the CDR3 is TGTGCCGGAAGTTCGGGACAGCCTAAAAACATTCAGTACTTC. It codes for CAGSSGQPKNIQYF.